The entry below describes one TCR beta chain. No antigen is known for it. Documented treatment: oral pan-JAK inhibitor, 5-10 mg twice daily. This sample was taken from a study of CD8+ T cells in alopecia areata. General study results and limits: With just one nonresponder, it is still uncertain whether baseline CD8+ expansion relates to response.

Reverse transcribed after extraction, RNA yielded cDNA as the sequencing template. Sequencing used immunoSEQ multiplex PCR; TCRdb keeps in-frame clones, though not all of them. The sample carries around 60,000 clones, around 45% recorded once. The CDR3 loop spans 13 amino acids. V was shortened by 8 bases and J by 6 bases, with 16 bases between the two germline ends. Germline CDR1 MDHEN, CDR2 SYDVKM. The TCR comes from a human donor with alopecia areata. The input for sequencing was CD8+ T cells sorted from blood, taken at approximately week 36, from a patient treated with tofacitinib. V usage is TRBV28 and J usage is TRBJ1-1; unclear D gene. The CDR3 region is CASGGLGIPEAFF. The CDR3 DNA sequence: TGTGCCAGCGGAGGCTTAGGGATCCCTGAAGCTTTCTTT.